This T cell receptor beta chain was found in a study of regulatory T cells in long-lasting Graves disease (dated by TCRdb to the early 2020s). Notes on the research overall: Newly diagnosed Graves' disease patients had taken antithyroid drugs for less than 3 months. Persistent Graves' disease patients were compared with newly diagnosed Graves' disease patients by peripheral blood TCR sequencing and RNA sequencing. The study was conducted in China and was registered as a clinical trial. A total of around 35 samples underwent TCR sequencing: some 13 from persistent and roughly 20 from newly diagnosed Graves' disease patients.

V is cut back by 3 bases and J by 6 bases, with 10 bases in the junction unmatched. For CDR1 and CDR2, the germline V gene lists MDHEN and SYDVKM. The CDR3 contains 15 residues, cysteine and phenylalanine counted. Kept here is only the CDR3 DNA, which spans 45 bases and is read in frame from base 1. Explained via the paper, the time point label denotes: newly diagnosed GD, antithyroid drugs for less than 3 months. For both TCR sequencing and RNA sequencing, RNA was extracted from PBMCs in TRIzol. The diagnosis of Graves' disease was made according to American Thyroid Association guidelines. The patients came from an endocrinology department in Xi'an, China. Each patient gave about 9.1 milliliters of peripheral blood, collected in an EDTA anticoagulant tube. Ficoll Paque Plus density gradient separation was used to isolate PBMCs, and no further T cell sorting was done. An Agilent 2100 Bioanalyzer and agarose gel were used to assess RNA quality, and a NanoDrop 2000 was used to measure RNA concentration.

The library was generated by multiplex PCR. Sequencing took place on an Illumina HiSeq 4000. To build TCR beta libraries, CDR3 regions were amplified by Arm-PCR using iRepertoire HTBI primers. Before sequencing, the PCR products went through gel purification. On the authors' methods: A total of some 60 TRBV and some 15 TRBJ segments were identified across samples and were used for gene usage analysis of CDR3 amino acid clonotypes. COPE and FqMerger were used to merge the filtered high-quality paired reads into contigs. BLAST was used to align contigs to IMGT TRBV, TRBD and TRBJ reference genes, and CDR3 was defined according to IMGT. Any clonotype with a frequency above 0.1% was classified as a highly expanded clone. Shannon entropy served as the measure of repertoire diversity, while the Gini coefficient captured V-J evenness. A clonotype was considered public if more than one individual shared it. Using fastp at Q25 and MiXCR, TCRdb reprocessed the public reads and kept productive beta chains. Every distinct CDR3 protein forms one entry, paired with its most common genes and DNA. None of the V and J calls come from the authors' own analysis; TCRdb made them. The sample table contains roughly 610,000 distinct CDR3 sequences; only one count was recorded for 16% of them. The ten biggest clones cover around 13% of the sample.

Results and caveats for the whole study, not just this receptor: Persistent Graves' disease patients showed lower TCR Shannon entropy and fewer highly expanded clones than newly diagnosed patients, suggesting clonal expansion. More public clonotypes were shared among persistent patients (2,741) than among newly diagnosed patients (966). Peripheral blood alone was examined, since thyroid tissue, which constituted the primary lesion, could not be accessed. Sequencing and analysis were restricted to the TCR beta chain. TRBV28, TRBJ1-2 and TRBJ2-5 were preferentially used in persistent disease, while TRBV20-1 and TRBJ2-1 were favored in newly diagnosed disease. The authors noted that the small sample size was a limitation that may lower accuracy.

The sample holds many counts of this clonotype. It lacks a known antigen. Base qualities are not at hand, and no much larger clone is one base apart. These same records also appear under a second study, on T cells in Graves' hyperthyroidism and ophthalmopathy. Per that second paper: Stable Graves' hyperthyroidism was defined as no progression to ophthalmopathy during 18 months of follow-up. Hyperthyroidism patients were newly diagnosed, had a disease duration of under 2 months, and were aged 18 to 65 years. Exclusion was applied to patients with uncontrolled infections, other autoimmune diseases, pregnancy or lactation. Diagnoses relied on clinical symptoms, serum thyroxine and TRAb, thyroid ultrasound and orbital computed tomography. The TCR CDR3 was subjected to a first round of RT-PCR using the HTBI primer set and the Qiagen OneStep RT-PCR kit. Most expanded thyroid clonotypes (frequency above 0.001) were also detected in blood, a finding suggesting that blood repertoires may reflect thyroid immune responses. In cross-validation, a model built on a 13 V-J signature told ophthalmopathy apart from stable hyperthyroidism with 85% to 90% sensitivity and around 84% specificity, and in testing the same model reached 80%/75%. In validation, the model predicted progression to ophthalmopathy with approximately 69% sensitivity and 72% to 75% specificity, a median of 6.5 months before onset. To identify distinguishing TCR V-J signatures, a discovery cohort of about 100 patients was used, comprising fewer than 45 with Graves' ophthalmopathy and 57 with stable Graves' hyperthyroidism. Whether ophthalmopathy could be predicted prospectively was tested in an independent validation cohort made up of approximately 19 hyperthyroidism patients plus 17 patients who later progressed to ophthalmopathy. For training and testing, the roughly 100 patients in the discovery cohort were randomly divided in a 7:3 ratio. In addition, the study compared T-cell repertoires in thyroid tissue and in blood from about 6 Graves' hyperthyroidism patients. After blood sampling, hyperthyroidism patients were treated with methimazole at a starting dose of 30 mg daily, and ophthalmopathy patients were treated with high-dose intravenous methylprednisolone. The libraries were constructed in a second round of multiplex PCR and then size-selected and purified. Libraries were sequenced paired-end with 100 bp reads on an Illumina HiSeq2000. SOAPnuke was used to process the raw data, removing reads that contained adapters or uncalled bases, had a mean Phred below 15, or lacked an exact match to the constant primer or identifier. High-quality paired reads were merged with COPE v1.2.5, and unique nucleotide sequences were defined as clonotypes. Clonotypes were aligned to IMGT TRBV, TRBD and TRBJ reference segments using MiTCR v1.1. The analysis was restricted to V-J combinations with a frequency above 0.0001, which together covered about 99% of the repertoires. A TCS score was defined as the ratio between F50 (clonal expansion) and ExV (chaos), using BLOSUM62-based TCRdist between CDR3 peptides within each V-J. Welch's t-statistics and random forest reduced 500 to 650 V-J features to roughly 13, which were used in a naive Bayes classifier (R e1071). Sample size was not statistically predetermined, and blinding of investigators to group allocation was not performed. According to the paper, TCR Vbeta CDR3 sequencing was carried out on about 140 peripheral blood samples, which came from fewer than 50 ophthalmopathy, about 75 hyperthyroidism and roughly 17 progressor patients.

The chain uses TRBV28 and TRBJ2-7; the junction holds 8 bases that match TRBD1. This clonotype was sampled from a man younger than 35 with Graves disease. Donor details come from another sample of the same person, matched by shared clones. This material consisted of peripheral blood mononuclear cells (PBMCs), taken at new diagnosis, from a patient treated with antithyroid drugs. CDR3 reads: CASSFRTGRRIEQYF. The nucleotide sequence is TGTGCCAGCAGTTTTAGGACAGGGCGTAGGATCGAGCAGTACTTC.